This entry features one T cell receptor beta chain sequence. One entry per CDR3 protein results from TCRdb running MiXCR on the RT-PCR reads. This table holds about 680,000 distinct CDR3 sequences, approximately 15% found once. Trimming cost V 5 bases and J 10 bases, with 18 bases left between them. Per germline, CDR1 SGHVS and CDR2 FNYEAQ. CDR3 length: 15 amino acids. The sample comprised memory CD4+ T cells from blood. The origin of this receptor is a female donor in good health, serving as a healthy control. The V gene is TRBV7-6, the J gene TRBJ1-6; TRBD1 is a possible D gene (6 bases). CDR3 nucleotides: TGTGCCAGCAGCCCCGGGGGAGGGGGGGAGTCACCCCTCCACTTT. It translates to CASSPGGGGESPLHF.